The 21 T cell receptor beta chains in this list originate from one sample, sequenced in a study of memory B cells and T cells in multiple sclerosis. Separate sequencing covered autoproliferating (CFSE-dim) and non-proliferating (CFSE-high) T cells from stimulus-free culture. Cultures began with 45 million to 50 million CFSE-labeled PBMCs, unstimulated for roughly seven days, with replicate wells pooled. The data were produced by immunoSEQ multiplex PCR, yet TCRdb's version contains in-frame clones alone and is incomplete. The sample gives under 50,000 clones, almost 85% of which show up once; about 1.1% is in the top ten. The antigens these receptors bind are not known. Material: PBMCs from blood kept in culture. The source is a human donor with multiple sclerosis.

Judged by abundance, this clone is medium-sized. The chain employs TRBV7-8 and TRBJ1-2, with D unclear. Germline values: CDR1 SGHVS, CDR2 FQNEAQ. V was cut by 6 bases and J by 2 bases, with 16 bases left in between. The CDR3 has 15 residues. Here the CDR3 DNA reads TGTGCCAGCAGGTCCGAGGTGGGTCCCAACTATGGCTACACCTTC. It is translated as CASRSEVGPNYGYTF.

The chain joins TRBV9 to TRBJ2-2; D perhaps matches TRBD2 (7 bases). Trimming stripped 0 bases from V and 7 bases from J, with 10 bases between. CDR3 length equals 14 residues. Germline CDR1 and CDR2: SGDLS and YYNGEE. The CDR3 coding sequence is TGTGCCAGCAGCGTAGGCGGGGGCCACGGGGAGCTGTTTTTT. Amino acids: CASSVGGGHGELFF. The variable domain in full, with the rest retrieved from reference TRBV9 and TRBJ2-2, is DSGVTQTPKHLITATGQRVTLRCSPRSGDLSVYWYQQSLDQGLQFLIQYYNGEERAKGNILERFSAQQFPDLHSELNLSSLELGDSALYFCASSVGGGHGELFFGEGSRLTVL.

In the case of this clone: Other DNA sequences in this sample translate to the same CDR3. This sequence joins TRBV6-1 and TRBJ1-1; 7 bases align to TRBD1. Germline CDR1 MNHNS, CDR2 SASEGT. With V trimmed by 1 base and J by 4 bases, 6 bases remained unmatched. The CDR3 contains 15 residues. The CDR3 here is CASSEGDSWSTEAFF. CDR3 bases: TGTGCCAGCAGTGAAGGGGACAGTTGGAGCACTGAAGCTTTCTTT.

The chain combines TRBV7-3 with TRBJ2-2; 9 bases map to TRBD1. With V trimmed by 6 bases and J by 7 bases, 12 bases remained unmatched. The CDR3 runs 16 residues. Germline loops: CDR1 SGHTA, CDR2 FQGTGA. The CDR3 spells CASSLSRTGDLGELFF. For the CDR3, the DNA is TGTGCCAGCAGTCTTAGCCGGACAGGGGATCTCGGGGAGCTGTTTTTT.

Written as DNA, the CDR3 is TGCGCCAGCAGCCAAAGGAGACAGGCCGTCCCCTATGGCTACACCTTC. The encoded protein is CASSQRRQAVPYGYTF. The V gene is TRBV4-1, the J gene TRBJ1-2; possibly TRBD1 for D (6 bases). The germline CDR1 and CDR2 sequences are MGHRA and YSYEKL. Trimming left V 2 bases short and J 4 bases short, with 17 bases between. The CDR3 sequence is 16 residues long.

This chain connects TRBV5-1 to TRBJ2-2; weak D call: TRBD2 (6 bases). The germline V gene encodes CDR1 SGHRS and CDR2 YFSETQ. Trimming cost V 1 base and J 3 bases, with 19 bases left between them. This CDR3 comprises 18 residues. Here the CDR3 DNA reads TGCGCCAGCAGCTTGTCGTCCGGGCGGGGCTCCGACACCGGGGAGCTGTTTTTT. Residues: CASSLSSGRGSDTGELFF.

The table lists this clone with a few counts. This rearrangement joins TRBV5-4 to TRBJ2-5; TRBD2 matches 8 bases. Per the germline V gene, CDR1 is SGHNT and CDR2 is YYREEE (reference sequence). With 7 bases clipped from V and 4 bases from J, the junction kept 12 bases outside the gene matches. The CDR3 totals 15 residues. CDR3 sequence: CASSPSGGGGETQYF. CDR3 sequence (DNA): TGTGCCAGCTCACCCAGCGGGGGTGGGGGAGAGACCCAGTACTTC.

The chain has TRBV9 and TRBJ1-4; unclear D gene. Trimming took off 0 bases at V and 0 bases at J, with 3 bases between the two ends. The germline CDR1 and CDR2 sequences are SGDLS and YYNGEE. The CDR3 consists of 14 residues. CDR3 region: CASSVGATNEKLFF. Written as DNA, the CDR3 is TGTGCCAGCAGCGTAGGCGCAACTAATGAAAAACTGTTTTTT. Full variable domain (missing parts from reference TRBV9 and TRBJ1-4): DSGVTQTPKHLITATGQRVTLRCSPRSGDLSVYWYQQSLDQGLQFLIQYYNGEERAKGNILERFSAQQFPDLHSELNLSSLELGDSALYFCASSVGATNEKLFFGSGTQLSVL.

In nucleotides, the CDR3 is TGCAGCGTTGTCACGGGGAACACTGAAGCTTTCTTT. Translation: CSVVTGNTEAFF. The rearrangement uses TRBV29-1 and TRBJ1-1; no firm D call. This CDR3 spans 12 amino acids. V was trimmed by 4 bases and J by 1 base, leaving 7 bases between them. Germline lookup yields CDR1 SQVTM and CDR2 ANQGSEA.

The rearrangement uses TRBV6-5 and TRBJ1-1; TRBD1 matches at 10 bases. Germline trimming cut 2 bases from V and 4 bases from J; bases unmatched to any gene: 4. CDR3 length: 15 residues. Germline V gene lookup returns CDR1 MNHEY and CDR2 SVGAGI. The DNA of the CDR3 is TGTGCCAGCAGTTACCTTAGGACAGGGGGCACTGAAGCTTTCTTT. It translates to CASSYLRTGGTEAFF.

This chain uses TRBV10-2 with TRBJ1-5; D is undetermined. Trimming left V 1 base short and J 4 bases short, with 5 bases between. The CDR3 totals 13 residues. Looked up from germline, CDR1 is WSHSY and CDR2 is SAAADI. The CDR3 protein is CASSEYVNQPQHF. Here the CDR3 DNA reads TGCGCCAGCAGTGAGTACGTGAATCAGCCCCAGCATTTT.

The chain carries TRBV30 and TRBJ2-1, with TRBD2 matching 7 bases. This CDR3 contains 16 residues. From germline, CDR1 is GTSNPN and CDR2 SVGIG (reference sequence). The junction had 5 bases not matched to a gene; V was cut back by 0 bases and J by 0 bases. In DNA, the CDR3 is TGTGCCTGGAGTGTGCTTAGCGGGTACTCCTACAATGAGCAGTTCTTC. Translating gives CAWSVLSGYSYNEQFF. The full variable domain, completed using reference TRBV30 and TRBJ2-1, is SQTIHQWPATLVQPVGSPLSLECTVEGTSNPNLYWYRQAAGRGLQLLFYSVGIGQISSEVPQNLSASRPQDRQFILSSKKLLLSDSGFYLCAWSVLSGYSYNEQFFGPGTRLTVL.

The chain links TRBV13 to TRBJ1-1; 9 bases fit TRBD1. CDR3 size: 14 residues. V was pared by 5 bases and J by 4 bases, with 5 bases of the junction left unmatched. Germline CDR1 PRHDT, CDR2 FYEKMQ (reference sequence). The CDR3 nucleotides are TGTGCCAGCAGCATACAGGGGGCTCTCACTGAAGCTTTCTTT. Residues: CASSIQGALTEAFF.

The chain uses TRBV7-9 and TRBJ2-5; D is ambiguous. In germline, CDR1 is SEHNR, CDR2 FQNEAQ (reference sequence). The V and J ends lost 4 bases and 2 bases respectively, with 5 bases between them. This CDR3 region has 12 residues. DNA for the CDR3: TGTGCCAGCAGCTCCCGGCAAGAGACCCAGTACTTC. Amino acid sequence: CASSSRQETQYF. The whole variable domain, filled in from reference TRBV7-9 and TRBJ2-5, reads DTGVSQNPRHKITKRGQNVTFRCDPISEHNRLYWYRQTLGQGPEFLTYFQNEAQLEKSRLLSDRFSAERPKGSFSTLEIQRTEQGDSAMYLCASSSRQETQYFGPGTRLLVL.

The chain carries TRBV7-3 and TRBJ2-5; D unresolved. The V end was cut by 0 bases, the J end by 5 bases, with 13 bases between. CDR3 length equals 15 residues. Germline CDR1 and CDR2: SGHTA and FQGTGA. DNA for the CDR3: TGTGCCAGCAGCTTAACCGGGCTAACTTTGGAGACCCAGTACTTC. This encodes CASSLTGLTLETQYF.

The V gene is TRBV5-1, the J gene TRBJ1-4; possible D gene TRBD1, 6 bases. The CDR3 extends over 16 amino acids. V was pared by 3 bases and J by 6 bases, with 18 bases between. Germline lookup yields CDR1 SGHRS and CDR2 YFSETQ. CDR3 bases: TGCGCCAGCAGCTCCTGGGGGGCAGGGGCGGATGAAAAACTGTTTTTT. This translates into CASSSWGAGADEKLFF.

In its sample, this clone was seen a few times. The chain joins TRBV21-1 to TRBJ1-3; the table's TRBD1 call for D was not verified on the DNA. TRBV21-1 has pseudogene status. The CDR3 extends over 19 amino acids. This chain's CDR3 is CASRPLRRQSPNPGNTIYF. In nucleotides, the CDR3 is TGTGCCAGCAGACCCCTAAGGAGACAGTCACCGAACCCTGGAAACACCATATATTTT.

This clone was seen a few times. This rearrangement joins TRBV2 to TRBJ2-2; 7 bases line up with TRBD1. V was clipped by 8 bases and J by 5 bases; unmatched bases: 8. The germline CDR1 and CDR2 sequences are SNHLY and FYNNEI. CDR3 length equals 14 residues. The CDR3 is CASEVQGQTGELFF. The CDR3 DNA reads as TGTGCCAGCGAAGTACAGGGGCAAACCGGGGAGCTGTTTTTT.

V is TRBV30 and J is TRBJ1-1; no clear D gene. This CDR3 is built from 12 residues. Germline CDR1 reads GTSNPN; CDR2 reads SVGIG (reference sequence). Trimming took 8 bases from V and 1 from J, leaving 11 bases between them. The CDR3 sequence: CAVVRENTEAFF. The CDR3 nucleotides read TGTGCCGTCGTGCGAGAGAACACTGAAGCTTTCTTT.

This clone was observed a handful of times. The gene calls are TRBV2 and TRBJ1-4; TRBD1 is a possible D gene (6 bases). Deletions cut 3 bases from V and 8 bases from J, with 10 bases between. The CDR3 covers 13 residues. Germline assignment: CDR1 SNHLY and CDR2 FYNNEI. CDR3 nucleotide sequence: TGTGCCAGCAGTGAGCAGGGGAGCGAAAAACTGTTTTTT. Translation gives CASSEQGSEKLFF.

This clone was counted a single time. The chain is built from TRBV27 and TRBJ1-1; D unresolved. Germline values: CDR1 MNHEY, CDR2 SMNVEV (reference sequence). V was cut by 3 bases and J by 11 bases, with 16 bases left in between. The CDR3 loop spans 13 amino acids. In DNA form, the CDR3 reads TGTGCCAGCAGTTTTGGGGAGGGAAAGGGTGCTTTCTTT. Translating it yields CASSFGEGKGAFF.